A single T cell receptor delta chain is shown here with its context. What this receptor recognizes is not known. One base away there is no much larger clone; base qualities are not given. This sample was included in a study of Vδ1+ human thymocytes (dated by TCRdb to 2016 to 2018). General notes on the study: The study characterised mRNA-level TRG and TRD CDR3 repertoires of highly purified Vdelta1+ thymocytes from young children as a data resource. Earlier work had validated the multiplex-based CDR3 amplicon strategy against 5'RACE-based methods for generating CDR3 amplicons.

V and J lose 0 bases and 5 bases, and a span of 19 bases separates them. CDR1 and CDR2 are drawn from the germline V gene: TSWWSYY, QGS. The CDR3 runs 17 residues from the cysteine to the phenylalanine. The retained sequence is limited to the CDR3, 51 bases, with the frame set at the first base. Study-wide findings and limitations: The use of highly purified populations and single-cell validation was advised by the authors, since misinterpretation of bulk repertoire data could be caused by unexpected Vdelta2 sequences. Thymic TRG and TRD repertoires appeared highly polyclonal with Gaussian CDR3 length distributions, unlike oligoclonal peripheral blood repertoires. Although sort purity was high, roughly 20% of thymic TRD sequences were Vdelta2 (with a few Vdelta3), in contrast to the peripheral blood Vdelta1+ controls. No clustering by age or sex was observed, so analyses did not stratify donors by these variables. Numerous TRG clonotypes were shared among donors (up to about 7x10^3), while TRD repertoires were essentially private (a maximum of roughly 120 shared).

RNA was isolated using the RNeasy mini kit, and reverse transcription was performed with Superscript III. CDR3 amplicons were produced by multiplex PCR using pooled V-gene forward primers and a constant-region reverse primer with Illumina adaptor overhangs. After gel purification, the amplicons were indexed with Nextera index primers over approximately 8 extra PCR cycles and then purified using AMPure XP beads. Libraries were sequenced on an Illumina MiSeq with paired-end 250 bp reads, dual indexing and roughly 20% PhiX spike-in. Per the source publication's procedure: Read quality was checked with FastQC, and TRG read pairs were merged using ea-utils fastq-join. IMGT/HighV-QUEST was used to annotate sequences, retaining only productive sequences with an unambiguous V-gene assignment, and each clonotype was defined by an identical CDR3 sequence. For downstream analysis, VDJtools 1.1.1, tcR 2.2.3, Treemap and vegan Shannon diversity in R 3.4.4 were used. In TCRdb, clones were called once more from the public reads by CATT, and rows of identical DNA were later combined. The V and J calls here are based on TCRdb, not the publication. The sample contains about 25,000 delta-chain clones, under 8.5% of them found a single time. The ten largest clones add up to around 0.91% of the sample.

Thymic samples were depleted of alphabeta T cells, then CD3+ TCRVdelta1+ TCRVdelta2- thymocytes were FACS-sorted. Sorted Vdelta1+ thymocyte purity ranged from about 97% to 99.6%. Thymic specimens were obtained from several paediatric patients, aged from 5 days to 15 months, who were undergoing corrective cardiac surgery. The thymic tissue was dispersed, and mononuclear cells were isolated using a Histopaque-1077 density gradient. The staining antibodies were anti-TCRVdelta1 clone TS8.2, anti-TCRVdelta2 clone B6, anti-CD3 clone HIT3a and anti-TCRalphabeta clone IP26. The clonotype comes from a girl less than two years old who had congenital heart surgery. The chain employs TRDV1 and TRDJ1; too little of a D gene remains to name it. Sequenced: Vdelta1+ gamma-delta thymocytes from the thymus. The intended sense of this specimen's cell subset or site label: FACS-sorted CD3+ TCRalphabeta- TCRVdelta1+ TCRVdelta2- thymocytes. The nucleotides read TGTGCTCTTGGGGAACTAGGAGTCGGCCCCGAGGGAGATAAACTCATCTTT. It is translated as CALGELGVGPEGDKLIF.